Presented here are 11 T cell receptor beta chains from one specimen sequenced in a study of cytomegalovirus exposure and HLA in healthy donors. Sequencing was performed with immunoSEQ multiplex PCR; in TCRdb, only in-frame clones are kept and a portion is missing. The table records more than 250,000 clones, roughly 89% of them present only once. What was sequenced was PBMCs. Receptors were obtained from a woman under 30 in good health and CMV-seronegative.

The chain uses TRBV9 and TRBJ1-4; a possible D gene is TRBD1 (6 bases). The V end lost 4 bases, the J end lost 7 bases, and 17 bases lay between the germline ends. CDR1 is SGDLS and CDR2 is YYNGEE in the germline V gene. CDR3 length equals 15 residues. The CDR3 coding sequence is TGTGCCAGCAGCCCAGGGGACCCCTTGGGTGAAAAACTGTTTTTT. Protein: CASSPGDPLGEKLFF.

The chain uses TRBV7-2 and TRBJ2-2; D may be TRBD1 (6 bases). Trimming took 7 bases from V and 3 from J, leaving 15 bases between them. CDR3 length: 15 amino acids. Germline CDR1 reads SGHTA; CDR2 reads FQGNSA. In DNA form, the CDR3 reads TGTGCCAGCACTGGAACCGGGACATACACCGGGGAGCTGTTTTTT. Amino acids: CASTGTGTYTGELFF. Looking up the rest from reference TRBV7-2 and TRBJ2-2 gives the full variable domain: GAGVSQSPSNKVTEKGKDVELRCDPISGHTALYWYRQSLGQGLEFLIYFQGNSAPDKSGLPSDRFSAERTGGSVSTLTIQRTQQEDSAVYLCASTGTGTYTGELFFGEGSRLTVL.

The chain recombines TRBV7-2 with TRBJ1-5; D is perhaps TRBD1 (6 bases). V was shortened by 0 bases and J by 6 bases, with 12 bases between the two germline ends. This CDR3 contains 15 residues. The germline V gene encodes CDR1 SGHTA and CDR2 FQGNSA. The DNA of the CDR3 is TGTGCCAGCAGCTTAGCAGACAGGCTAGGTCAGCCCCAGCATTTT. Translation gives CASSLADRLGQPQHF.

This chain joins TRBV2 and TRBJ2-7; 7 nucleotides match TRBD2. Germline CDR1 and CDR2: SNHLY and FYNNEI. The length of the CDR3 is 19 residues. Losses at the gene ends were 1 base for V and 3 bases for J; bases not matched to a gene: 18. CDR3 residues: CASSEGSRVGLAVVYEQYF. In DNA, the CDR3 is TGTGCCAGCAGTGAAGGGAGTAGAGTTGGGCTAGCGGTAGTCTACGAGCAGTACTTC.

The chain couples TRBV27 to TRBJ2-7, with D perhaps TRBD1 (7 bases). V was pared by 0 bases and J by 3 bases, with 9 bases between. The CDR3 has 14 residues. CDR1 and CDR2 (germline): MNHEY, SMNVEV (reference sequence). The CDR3 coding sequence is TGTGCCAGCAGTTTATCCCAGGGGGGCTACGAGCAGTACTTC. It codes for CASSLSQGGYEQYF.

This clone was counted a single time. The V and J genes are TRBV9 and TRBJ2-3; 11 positions agree with TRBD2. V was pared by 3 bases and J by 2 bases, with 11 bases of the junction left unmatched. Germline loops: CDR1 SGDLS, CDR2 YYNGEE. CDR3 length equals 18 residues. CDR3 protein: CASSAGGASGGITDTQYF. The DNA for the CDR3 is TGTGCCAGCAGCGCTGGAGGGGCTAGCGGGGGGATCACAGATACGCAGTATTTT.

The sample holds many counts of this clone. The same CDR3 can be traced to other DNA sequences in this sample. V usage is TRBV20-1 and J usage is TRBJ2-5; D remains ambiguous. V was pared by 6 bases and J by 5 bases, with 7 bases between. The CDR3 covers 10 residues. The germline gives CDR1 DFQATT, CDR2 SNEGSKA (reference sequence). The chain's CDR3 is CSALGETQYF. The CDR3 nucleotides read TGCAGTGCCCTCGGGGAGACCCAGTACTTC.

The genes are TRBV4-1 and TRBJ2-7; maybe TRBD2 (6 bases). Trimming took 3 bases from V and 4 from J, leaving 16 bases between them. CDR1 and CDR2 from the germline V gene are MGHRA and YSYEKL. The CDR3 sequence is 15 residues long. CDR3 loop: CASSHPAVAEYEQYF. The CDR3 nucleotides read TGCGCCAGCAGCCACCCGGCGGTAGCGGAATACGAGCAGTACTTC.

J is TRBJ2-3 and V is TRBV27; D is possibly TRBD1 (5 bases). The CDR3 is made up of 15 amino acids. Looked up from germline, CDR1 is MNHEY and CDR2 is SMNVEV (reference sequence). V lost 2 bases to trimming and J lost 2 bases, with 11 bases between them. The CDR3, as DNA: TGTGCCAGCAGTTTACGGGCAGGGCTCACAGATACGCAGTATTTT. It yields the protein CASSLRAGLTDTQYF.

This clone was found once. The CDR3 DNA reads TGTGCCAGCAGTTACTCCGAGGCACTCTCCTACGAGCAGTACTTC. This sequence encodes CASSYSEALSYEQYF. V gene TRBV6-5 combines with J gene TRBJ2-7, with D unclear. V shed 0 bases and J shed 0 bases, with 9 bases lying between them. The CDR3 runs 15 residues. The germline V gene has CDR1 MNHEY and CDR2 SVGAGI.

The rearrangement links TRBV2 to TRBJ2-5; tentatively, D is TRBD2 (5 bases). The germline V gene has CDR1 SNHLY and CDR2 FYNNEI. V shed 1 base and J shed 4 bases, with 13 bases lying between them. The CDR3 runs 15 residues. CDR3 residues: CASSEDGLRGETQYF. The CDR3 nucleotides read TGTGCCAGCAGTGAAGATGGTTTACGGGGAGAGACCCAGTACTTC.